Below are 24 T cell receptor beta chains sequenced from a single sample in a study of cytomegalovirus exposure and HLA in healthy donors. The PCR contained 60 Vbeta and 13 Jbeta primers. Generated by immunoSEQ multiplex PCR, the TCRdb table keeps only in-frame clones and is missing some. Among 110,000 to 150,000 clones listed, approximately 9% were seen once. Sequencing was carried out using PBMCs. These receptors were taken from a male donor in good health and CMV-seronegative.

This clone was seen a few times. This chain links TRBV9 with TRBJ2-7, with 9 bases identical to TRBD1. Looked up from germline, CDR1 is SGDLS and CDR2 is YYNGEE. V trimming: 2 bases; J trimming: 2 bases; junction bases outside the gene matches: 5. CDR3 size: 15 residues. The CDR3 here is CASSVAGTGTYEQYF. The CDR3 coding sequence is TGTGCCAGCAGCGTGGCGGGGACAGGGACCTACGAGCAGTACTTC.

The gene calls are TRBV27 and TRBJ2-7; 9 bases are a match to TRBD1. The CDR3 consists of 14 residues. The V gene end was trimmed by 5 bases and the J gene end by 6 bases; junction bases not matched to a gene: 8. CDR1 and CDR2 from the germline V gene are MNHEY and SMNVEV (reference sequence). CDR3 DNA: TGTGCCAGCAGTGACCGGGACAGGGTTTTCGAGCAGTACTTC. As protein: CASSDRDRVFEQYF.

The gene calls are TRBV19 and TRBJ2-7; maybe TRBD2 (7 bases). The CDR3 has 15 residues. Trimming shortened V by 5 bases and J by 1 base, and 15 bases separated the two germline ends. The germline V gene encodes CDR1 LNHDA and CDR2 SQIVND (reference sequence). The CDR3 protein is CASSGAEGGSYEQYF. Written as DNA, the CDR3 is TGTGCCAGTAGTGGCGCCGAGGGGGGGTCCTACGAGCAGTACTTC.

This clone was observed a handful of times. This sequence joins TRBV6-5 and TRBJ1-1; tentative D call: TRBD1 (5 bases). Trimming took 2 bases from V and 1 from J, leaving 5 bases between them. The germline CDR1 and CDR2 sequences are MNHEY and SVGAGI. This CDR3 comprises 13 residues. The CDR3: CASSYQGNTEAFF. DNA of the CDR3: TGTGCCAGCAGTTACCAGGGGAACACTGAAGCTTTCTTT.

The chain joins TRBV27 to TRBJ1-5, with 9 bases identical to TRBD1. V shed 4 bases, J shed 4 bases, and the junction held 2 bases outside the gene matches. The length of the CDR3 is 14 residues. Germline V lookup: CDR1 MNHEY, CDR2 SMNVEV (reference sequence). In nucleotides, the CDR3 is TGTGCCAGCAGTTCGACAGGGGGAAATCAGCCCCAGCATTTT. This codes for CASSSTGGNQPQHF.

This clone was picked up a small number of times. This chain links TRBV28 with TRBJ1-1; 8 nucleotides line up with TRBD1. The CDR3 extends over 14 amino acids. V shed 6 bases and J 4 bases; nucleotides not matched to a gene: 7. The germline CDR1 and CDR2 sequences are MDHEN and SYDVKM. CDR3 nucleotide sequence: TGTGCCAGCAGCCTCAGGGGGCGGATCACTGAAGCTTTCTTT. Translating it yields CASSLRGRITEAFF.

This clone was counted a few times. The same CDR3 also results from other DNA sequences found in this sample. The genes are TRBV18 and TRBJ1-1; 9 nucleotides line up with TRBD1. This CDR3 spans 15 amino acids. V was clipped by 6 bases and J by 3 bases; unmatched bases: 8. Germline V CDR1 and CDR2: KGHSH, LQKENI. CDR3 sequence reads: CASSRGQGFDTEAFF. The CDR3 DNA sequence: TGTGCCAGCTCCCGGGGACAGGGCTTCGACACTGAAGCTTTCTTT.

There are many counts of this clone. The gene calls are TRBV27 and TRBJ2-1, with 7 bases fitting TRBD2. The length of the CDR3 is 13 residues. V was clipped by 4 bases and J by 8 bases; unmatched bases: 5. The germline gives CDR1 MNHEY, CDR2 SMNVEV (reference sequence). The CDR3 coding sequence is TGTGCCAGCAGTTGGGGGGGTTCGGATGAGCAGTTCTTC. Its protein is CASSWGGSDEQFF.

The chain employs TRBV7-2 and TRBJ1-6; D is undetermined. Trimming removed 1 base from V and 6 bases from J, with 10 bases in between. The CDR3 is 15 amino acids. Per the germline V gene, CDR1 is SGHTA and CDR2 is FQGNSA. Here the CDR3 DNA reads TGTGCCAGCAGCTTAGTAGGCGGAGCTAATTCACCCCTCCACTTT. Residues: CASSLVGGANSPLHF.

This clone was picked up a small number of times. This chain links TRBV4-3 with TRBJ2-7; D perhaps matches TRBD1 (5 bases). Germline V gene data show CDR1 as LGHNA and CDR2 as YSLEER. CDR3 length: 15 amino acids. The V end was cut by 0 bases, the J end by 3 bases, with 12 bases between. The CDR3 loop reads CASSQDGAHSYEQYF. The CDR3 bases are TGCGCCAGCAGCCAAGATGGGGCGCACAGCTACGAGCAGTACTTC.

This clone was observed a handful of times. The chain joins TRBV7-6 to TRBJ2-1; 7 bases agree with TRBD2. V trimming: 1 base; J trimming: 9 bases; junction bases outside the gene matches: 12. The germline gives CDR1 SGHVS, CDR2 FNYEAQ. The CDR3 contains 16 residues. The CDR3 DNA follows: TGTGCCAGCAGCTTAGTTAATAGCGGGTATTCGGGTGAGCAGTTCTTC. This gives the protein CASSLVNSGYSGEQFF.

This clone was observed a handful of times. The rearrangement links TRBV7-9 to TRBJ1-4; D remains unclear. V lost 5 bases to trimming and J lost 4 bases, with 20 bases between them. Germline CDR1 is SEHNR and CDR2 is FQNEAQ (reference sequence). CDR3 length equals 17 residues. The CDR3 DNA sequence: TGTGCCAGCAGCCCCCGGGGTATGGGTAGAGATAATGAAAAACTGTTTTTT. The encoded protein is CASSPRGMGRDNEKLFF.

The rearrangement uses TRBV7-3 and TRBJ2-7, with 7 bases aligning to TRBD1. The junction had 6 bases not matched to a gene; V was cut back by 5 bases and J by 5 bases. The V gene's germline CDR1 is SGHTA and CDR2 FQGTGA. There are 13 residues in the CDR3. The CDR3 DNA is TGTGCCAGCAGCAGAGGGACAGCCCACGAGCAGTACTTC. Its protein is CASSRGTAHEQYF.

CDR3 sequence reads: CASSTSIAGRGTDTQYF. CDR3 bases: TGTGCCAGTAGTACGTCTATAGCGGGGCGGGGCACAGATACGCAGTATTTT. The rearrangement links TRBV19 to TRBJ2-3; 8 bases align to TRBD2. Germline-derived CDR1 and CDR2 are LNHDA and SQIVND (reference sequence). J was trimmed by 1 base and V by 4 bases; bases with no gene match: 10. The CDR3 extends over 17 amino acids.

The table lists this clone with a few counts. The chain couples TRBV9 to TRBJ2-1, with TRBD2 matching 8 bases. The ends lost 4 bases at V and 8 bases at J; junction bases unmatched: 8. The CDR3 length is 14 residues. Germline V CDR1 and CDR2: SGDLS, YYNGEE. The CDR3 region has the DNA TGTGCCAGCAGCCACGGGAGGGCCGTGGATGAGCAGTTCTTC. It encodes CASSHGRAVDEQFF.

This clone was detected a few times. CDR3 sequence reads: CASSLGGGLYEQYF. The CDR3 nucleotides are TGTGCCAGCTCACTGGGCGGGGGCCTCTACGAGCAGTACTTC. The chain carries TRBV18 and TRBJ2-7; a weak D match, TRBD2 (7 bases). The V end lost 4 bases, the J end lost 3 bases, and 13 bases lay between the germline ends. Germline assignment: CDR1 KGHSH and CDR2 LQKENI. CDR3 size: 14 residues. Full variable domain (outside the CDR3, taken from reference TRBV18 and TRBJ2-7): NAGVMQNPRHLVRRRGQEARLRCSPMKGHSHVYWYRQLPEEGLKFMVYLQKENIIDESGMPKERFSAEFPKEGPSILRIQQVVRGDSAAYFCASSLGGGLYEQYFGPGTRLTVT.

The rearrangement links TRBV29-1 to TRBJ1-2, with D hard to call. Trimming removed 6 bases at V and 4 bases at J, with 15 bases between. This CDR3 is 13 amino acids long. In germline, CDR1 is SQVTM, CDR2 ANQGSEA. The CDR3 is CSVNSSPLYGYTF. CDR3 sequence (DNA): TGCAGCGTCAATTCCAGTCCGCTCTATGGCTACACCTTC.

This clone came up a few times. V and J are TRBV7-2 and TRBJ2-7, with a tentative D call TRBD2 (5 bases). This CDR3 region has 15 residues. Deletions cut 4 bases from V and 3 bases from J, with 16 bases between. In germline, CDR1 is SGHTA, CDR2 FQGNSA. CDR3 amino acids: CASSSRVPPRYEQYF. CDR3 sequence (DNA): TGTGCCAGCAGCTCGCGGGTACCCCCCCGCTACGAGCAGTACTTC.

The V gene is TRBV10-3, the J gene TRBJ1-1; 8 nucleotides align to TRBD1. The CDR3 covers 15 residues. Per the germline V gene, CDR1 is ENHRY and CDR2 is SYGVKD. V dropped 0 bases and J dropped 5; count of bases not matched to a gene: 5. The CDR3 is CAISESNQGATEAFF. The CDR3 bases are TGTGCCATCAGTGAGTCGAACCAGGGGGCAACTGAAGCTTTCTTT.

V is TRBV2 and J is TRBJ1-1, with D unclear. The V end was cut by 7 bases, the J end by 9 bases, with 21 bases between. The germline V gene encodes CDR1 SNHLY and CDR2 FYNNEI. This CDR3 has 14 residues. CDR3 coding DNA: TGTGCCAGCACTGGGCCCGAACGGATGTATAAAGCTTTCTTT. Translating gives CASTGPERMYKAFF.

The CDR3 sequence is CASSLSATNEKLFF. DNA of the CDR3: TGTGCCAGTAGTCTCTCTGCAACTAATGAAAAACTGTTTTTT. The chain is built from TRBV19 and TRBJ1-4; no clear D. The CDR3 is 14 amino acids. Trimming took 5 bases from V and 0 from J, leaving 7 bases between them. Germline assignment: CDR1 LNHDA and CDR2 SQIVND (reference sequence).

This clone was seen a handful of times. The CDR3 spells CASIPSGTGSYNEQFF. The DNA of the CDR3 is TGTGCCAGTATCCCTAGCGGGACGGGCTCCTACAATGAGCAGTTCTTC. This chain connects TRBV19 to TRBJ2-1; 9 nucleotides match TRBD2. The CDR3 covers 16 residues. CDR1 and CDR2 (germline): LNHDA, SQIVND (reference sequence). The ends lost 7 bases at V and 0 bases at J; junction bases unmatched: 7.

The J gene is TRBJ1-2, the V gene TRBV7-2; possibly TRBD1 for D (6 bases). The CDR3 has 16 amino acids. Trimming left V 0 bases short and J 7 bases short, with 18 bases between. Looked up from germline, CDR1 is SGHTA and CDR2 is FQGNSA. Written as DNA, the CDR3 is TGTGCCAGCAGCTTAGCGGGTGGGACAAGGGGCGCTGGCTACACCTTC. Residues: CASSLAGGTRGAGYTF. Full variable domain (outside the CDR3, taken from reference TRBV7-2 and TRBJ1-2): GAGVSQSPSNKVTEKGKDVELRCDPISGHTALYWYRQSLGQGLEFLIYFQGNSAPDKSGLPSDRFSAERTGGSVSTLTIQRTQQEDSAVYLCASSLAGGTRGAGYTFGSGTRLTVV.

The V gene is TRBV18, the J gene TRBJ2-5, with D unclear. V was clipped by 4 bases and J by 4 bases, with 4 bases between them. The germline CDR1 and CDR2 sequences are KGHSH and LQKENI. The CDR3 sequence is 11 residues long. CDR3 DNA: TGTGCCAGCTCACGTCTAGAGACCCAGTACTTC. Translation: CASSRLETQYF.